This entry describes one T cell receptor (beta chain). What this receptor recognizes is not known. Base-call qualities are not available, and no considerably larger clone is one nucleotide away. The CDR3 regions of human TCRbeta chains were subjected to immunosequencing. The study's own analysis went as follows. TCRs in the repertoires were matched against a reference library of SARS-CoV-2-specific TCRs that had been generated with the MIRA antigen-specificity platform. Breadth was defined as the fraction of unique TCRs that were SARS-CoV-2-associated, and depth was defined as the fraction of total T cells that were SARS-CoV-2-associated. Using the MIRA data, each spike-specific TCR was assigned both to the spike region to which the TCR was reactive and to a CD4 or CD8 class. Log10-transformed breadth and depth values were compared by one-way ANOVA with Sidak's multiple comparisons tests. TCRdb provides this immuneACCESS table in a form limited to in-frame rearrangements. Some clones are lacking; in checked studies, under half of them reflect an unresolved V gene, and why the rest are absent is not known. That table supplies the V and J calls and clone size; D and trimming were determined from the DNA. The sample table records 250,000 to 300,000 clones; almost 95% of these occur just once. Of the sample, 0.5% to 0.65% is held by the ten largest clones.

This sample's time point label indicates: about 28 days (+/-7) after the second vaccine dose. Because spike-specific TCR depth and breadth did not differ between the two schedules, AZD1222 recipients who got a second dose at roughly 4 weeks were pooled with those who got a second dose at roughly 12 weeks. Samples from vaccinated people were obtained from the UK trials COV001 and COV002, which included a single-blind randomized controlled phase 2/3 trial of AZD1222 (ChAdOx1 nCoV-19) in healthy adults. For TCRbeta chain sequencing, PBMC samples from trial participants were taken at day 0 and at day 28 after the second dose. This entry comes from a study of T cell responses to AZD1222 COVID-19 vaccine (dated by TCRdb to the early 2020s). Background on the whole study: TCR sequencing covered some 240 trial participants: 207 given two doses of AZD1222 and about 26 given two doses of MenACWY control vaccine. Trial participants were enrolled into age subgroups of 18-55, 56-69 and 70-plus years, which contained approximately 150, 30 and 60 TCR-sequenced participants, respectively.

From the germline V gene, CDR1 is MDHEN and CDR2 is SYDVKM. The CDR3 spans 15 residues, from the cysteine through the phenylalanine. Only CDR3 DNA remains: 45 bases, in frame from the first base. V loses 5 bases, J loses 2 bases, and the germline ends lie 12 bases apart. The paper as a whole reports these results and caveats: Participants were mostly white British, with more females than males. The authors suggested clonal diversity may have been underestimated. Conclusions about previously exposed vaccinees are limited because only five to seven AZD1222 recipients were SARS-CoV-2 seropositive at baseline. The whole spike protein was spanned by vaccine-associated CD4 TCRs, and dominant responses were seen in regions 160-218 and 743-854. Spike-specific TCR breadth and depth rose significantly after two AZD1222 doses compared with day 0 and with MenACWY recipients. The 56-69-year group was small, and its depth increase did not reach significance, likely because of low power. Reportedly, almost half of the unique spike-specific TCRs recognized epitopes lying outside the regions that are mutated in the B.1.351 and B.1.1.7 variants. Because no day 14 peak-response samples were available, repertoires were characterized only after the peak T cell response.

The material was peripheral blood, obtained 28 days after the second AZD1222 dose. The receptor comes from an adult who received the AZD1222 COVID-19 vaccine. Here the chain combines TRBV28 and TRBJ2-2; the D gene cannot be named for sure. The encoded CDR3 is CASSPRVFNTGELFF. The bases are TGTGCCAGCAGTCCCCGGGTCTTTAACACCGGGGAGCTGTTTTTT. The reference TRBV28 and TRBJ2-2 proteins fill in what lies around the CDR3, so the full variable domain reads DVKVTQSSRYLVKRTGEKVFLECVQDMDHENMFWYRQDPGLGLRLIYFSYDVKMKEKGDIPEGYSVSREKKERFSLILESASTNQTSMYLCASSPRVFNTGELFFGEGSRLTVL.